This T cell receptor (beta chain) was obtained from a study of blood T cell repertoires in COVID-19. Libraries were prepared by immunoSEQ multiplex PCR; TCRdb keeps only in-frame clonotypes and omits some of them. Of 200,000 to 250,000 clones in the sample, approximately 84% were seen once. The CDR3 is made up of 14 amino acids. With 5 bases clipped from V and 3 bases from J, the junction kept 3 bases outside the gene matches. The germline gives CDR1 KGHSH, CDR2 LQKENI. This clonotype was obtained from a man aged 40-50 years who had recovered from COVID-19. V gene TRBV18 combines with J gene TRBJ1-2; the match to TRBD1 covers 10 bases. Sequencing input: PBMCs or T cells enriched from blood (not recorded which). The CDR3 region is CASSFGTGDYGYTF. CDR3 bases: TGTGCCAGCTCATTTGGGACAGGGGACTATGGCTACACCTTC.